This entry features one T cell receptor beta chain sequence. This sample is drawn from a study of blood T cell repertoires in COVID-19. At the level of the study: Nucleic acid was either cDNA or gDNA, and it came from T cells, B-cell-depleted T cells, or PBMCs.

Original data processing: Reference gene primers were amplified, and this amplification served to estimate nucleated cell counts. Profiled with immunoSEQ multiplex PCR; TCRdb holds only in-frame clones, not every one. V and J calls and clone size are as listed in that table; D and trimming were resolved from the DNA. The table has about 76,000 clones, over 75% seen once. Seattle participants joined during active infection and were tracked over time. Sequencing input: peripheral blood. The clonotype originates from a man in his forties or fifties with COVID-19, enrolled during active disease.

The CDR3 region is CASSLPSTGVGYEQYF. For the CDR3, the DNA is TGTGCCAGCAGTTTACCCTCAACAGGGGTAGGATACGAGCAGTACTTC. The chain links TRBV27 to TRBJ2-7, with 7 bases aligning to TRBD1. J lost 4 bases, V lost 2 bases, and 11 bases had no gene match. This CDR3 comprises 16 residues. Germline V gene lookup returns CDR1 MNHEY and CDR2 SMNVEV (reference sequence).